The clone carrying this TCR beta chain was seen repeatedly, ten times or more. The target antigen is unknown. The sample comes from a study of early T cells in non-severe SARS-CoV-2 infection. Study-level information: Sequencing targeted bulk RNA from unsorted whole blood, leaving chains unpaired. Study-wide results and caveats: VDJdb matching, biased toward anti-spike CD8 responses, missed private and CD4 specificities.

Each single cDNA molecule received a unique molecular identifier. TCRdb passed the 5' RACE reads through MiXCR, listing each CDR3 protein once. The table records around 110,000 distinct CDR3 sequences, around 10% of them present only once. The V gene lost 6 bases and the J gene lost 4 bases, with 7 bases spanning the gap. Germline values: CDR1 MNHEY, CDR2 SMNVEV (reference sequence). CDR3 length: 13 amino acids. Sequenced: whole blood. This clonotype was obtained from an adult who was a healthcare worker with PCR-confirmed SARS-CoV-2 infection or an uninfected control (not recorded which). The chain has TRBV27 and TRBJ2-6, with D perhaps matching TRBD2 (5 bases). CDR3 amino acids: CASRPGGANVLTF. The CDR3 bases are TGTGCCAGCAGACCGGGGGGGGCCAACGTCCTGACTTTC. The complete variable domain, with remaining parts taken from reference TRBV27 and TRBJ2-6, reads EAQVTQNPRYLITVTGKKLTVTCSQNMNHEYMSWYRQDPGLGLRQIYYSMNVEVTDKGDVPEGYKVSRKEKRNFPLILESPSPNQTSLYFCASRPGGANVLTFGAGSRLTVL.